This T cell receptor (beta chain) was captured in a study of identifying expanded T cells in peripheral blood (dated by TCRdb to the late 2010s). Background for the entire study: Technical replicates were generated by sequencing separate aliquots of the same genomic DNA pool, and four replicates were compared pairwise. General study outcomes and caveats: Across all healthy-donor time intervals, the beta-binomial model significantly lowered both the number of clones called differentially abundant and the false-positive rate. Variance in clone template counts between roughly 2-week samples significantly increased with total template count across all healthy donors. Roughly 1.2 differentially abundant clones were flagged by the binomial model between technical replicates, whereas about 15 and 19 were flagged over approximately two weeks and four weeks, respectively. The authors expected that over much longer intervals, such as months to years, biological variance in healthy repertoires might increase even further.

Turning to this clone: It has no known antigen specificity. Qualities for individual bases were not recorded, and no much larger clone is one base off.

During the collection period, no immune events, such as infections, were documented for the healthy donors. Healthy-donor blood repertoires served as a training cohort to calibrate time-dependent variance in a beta-binomial model of T-cell clone differential abundance. The training cohort was composed of around ten healthy donors, 3 female and 7 male. On average the donors were about 45 years old, and their ages spanned roughly 29 to 64 years. Obtained from a commercial supplier, whole blood was collected from each healthy donor at three time points set around two weeks apart. For immunosequencing, genomic DNA was extracted from unsorted whole blood. At the junction V is shortened by 3 bases and J by 1 base, with 7 bases in between. Per the germline V gene, MGHRA is the CDR1 and YSYEKL is the CDR2. The CDR3, from cysteine to phenylalanine, totals 13 residues. Only CDR3 DNA is held: 39 bases, read in frame from base 1.

The immunoSEQ Assay, which relies on bias-controlled multiplex PCR amplification of genomic DNA, was used to profile TCRbeta CDR3 regions. From the authors' description of their analysis: The absolute abundance of each unique TCRbeta CDR3 region was quantified after sequences were collapsed and filtered. Differential abundance was tested with a binomial (Fisher-equivalent) model and with a beta-binomial model adding time-dependent variance fitted from healthy donors. Clones with fewer than 5 combined templates were removed, and differential abundance was called for clones with a Benjamini-Hochberg FDR below 0.01. Using the form v = (b*log(k)+a)^2, the beta-binomial variance was modeled as a function of the total template count across the two samples. TCRdb obtained this table from immuneACCESS and retained in-frame rearrangements with V and J assigned. These tables miss some clones; where compared with another copy, unresolved V genes account for less than half of the shortfall, and the remainder is unexplained. Clonal size and the V and J genes are those of that table, whereas D and trimming came from the DNA. Within this sample are tens of thousands of clones, with approximately 89% of them counted one time only. The ten largest clones capture 2.8% of the sample.

Rearrangement joined TRBV4-1 to TRBJ2-7, with no confident D gene call. This clonotype was obtained from a person between 18 and 75 years old in good health. Sequenced input: blood. The CDR3 region has the sequence CASSQRQSYEQYF. The sequenced DNA: TGCGCCAGCAGCCAGCGCCAGTCCTACGAGCAGTACTTC.